This TCR beta chain was sequenced for a study of regulatory T cells in long-lasting Graves disease. Background on the study: New Graves' disease cases had less than 3 months of antithyroid drugs.

V lost 2 bases, J lost 0 bases, and 8 bases lay in between. The CDR3 runs 15 residues. Germline V gene sequence: CDR1 KGHSH, CDR2 LQKENI. For TCR beta, libraries came from iRepertoire HTBI primers and Arm-PCR of CDR3 regions. TCRdb re-called the multiplex PCR reads through MiXCR, storing one row per CDR3 protein. The sample contains around 480,000 distinct CDR3 sequences, 16% of which appear only once. Time point meaning: newly diagnosed GD, antithyroid drugs for less than 3 months. Following extraction of RNA from PBMCs, that RNA was used to make the TCR library. This clonotype was observed many times. The sample also formed part of further work on T cells in Graves' hyperthyroidism and ophthalmopathy. Per that study: Thyroid ultrasound and orbital computed tomography, with clinical symptoms and serum thyroxine and TRAb, informed diagnoses. Primed by the HTBI set, a first-round RT-PCR was run on the TCR CDR3.

The gene calls are TRBV18 and TRBJ1-5; D unclear. This clonotype was obtained from a man aged 40-49 years with Graves disease. The material sequenced was peripheral blood mononuclear cells (PBMCs), taken at new diagnosis, from a patient treated with antithyroid drugs. The CDR3 sequence is CASSPNRDSNQPQHF. In DNA, the CDR3 is TGTGCCAGCTCACCAAATCGAGATAGCAATCAGCCCCAGCATTTT.